This T cell receptor (beta chain) was identified during a study of blood T cell repertoires in COVID-19. For the study at large: Whether acute or convalescent, the COVID-19 samples came from the United States, Italy and Spain.

Original handling: Cell counts per sample came from amplifying reference gene primers. The data were produced by immunoSEQ multiplex PCR, yet TCRdb's version contains in-frame clones alone and is incomplete. From that table come the V and J calls and clone size; the DNA was used to work out D and trimming. Of tens of thousands of clones in the sample, 60% to 85% are singletons; the top ten hold around 50%. Source material: peripheral blood. This clonotype was sampled from a woman aged 80 or over with acute or convalescent COVID-19.

CDR3 nucleotide sequence: TGTGCCAGCAGTTCGGGCACGGGGGGCCAGCTTGTGGGGGAGCAGTACTTC. This gives the protein CASSSGTGGQLVGEQYF. The chain combines TRBV6-2 or TRBV6-3 with TRBJ2-7; possible D gene TRBD2, 7 bases. CDR3 length: 17 residues. V lost 4 bases to trimming and J lost 7 bases, with 26 bases between them. Germline CDR1 is MNHEY and CDR2 is SVGEGT.